This TCR beta chain was recorded in a study of T cells after yellow fever vaccination. Across the study: When fractions had low cell numbers, they were prepared with SMART-Seq v4 Ultra Low Input.

MiXCR, run by TCRdb on the 5' RACE reads, gives a single entry per CDR3 protein. The sample has about 170,000 distinct CDR3 sequences; approximately 6.2% are singletons. There are many counts of this clonotype. Its antigen is not known. From germline, CDR1 is SGHKS and CDR2 YYEKEE (reference sequence). The V end lost 0 bases, the J end lost 4 bases, and 11 bases lay between the germline ends. This CDR3 is built from 16 residues. Study-wide points: There was a possibility that FACS-sorted repertoires contained abundant clonotypes contaminating from the bulk population.

The V gene is TRBV5-5, the J gene TRBJ1-6; no firm D call. The clonotype comes from a man aged 18 to 30 who received the YFV17D yellow fever vaccine. The specimen comprised CD4+ T cells sorted from PBMCs, sampled on the day of the first yellow fever vaccination. The CDR3 DNA sequence: TGTGCCAGCAGCTTGGGGGCGCCCCTTTATAATTCACCCCTCCACTTT. This encodes CASSLGAPLYNSPLHF.